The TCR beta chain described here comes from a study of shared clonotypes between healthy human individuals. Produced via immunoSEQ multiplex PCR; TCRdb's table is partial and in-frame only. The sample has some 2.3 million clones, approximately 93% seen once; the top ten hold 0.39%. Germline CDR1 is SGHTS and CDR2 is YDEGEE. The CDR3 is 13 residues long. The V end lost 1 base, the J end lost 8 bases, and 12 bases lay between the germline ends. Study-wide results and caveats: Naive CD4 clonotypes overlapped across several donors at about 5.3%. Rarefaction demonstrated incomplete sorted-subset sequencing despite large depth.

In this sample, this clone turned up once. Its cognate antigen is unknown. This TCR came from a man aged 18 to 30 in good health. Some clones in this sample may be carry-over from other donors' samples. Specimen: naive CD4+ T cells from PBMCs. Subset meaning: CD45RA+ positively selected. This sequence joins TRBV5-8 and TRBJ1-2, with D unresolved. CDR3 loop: CASSLRRVGGYTF. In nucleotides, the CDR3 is TGTGCCAGCAGCTTGAGGAGGGTGGGAGGCTACACCTTC. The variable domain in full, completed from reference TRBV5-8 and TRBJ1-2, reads EAGVTQSPTHLIKTRGQQATLRCSPISGHTSVYWYQQALGLGLQFLLWYDEGEERNRGNFPPRFSGRQFPNYSSELNVNALELEDSALYLCASSLRRVGGYTFGSGTRLTVV.